Listed below are T cell receptor beta chains from one sample, sequenced in a study of OX40 agonist ivuxolimab in advanced cancers. Sequencing used immunoSEQ multiplex PCR; TCRdb keeps in-frame clones, though not all of them. The sample includes approximately 81,000 clones, 88% of them seen just once. Sample: CD4+ or CD8+ T cells sorted from blood, taken in a trial of the OX40 agonist ivuxolimab. The receptors come from an adult with an advanced solid tumor such as melanoma, head and neck, liver or kidney cancer. CDR3s include the opening cysteine and the closing phenylalanine or tryptophan. The order of the fields is CDR3 protein, CDR3 DNA, D gene, clone size, CDR3 length, J gene, V gene. The D gene is left open where the match is weak. Expanded clones get a size class; other rows say once, few or many, or leave the size out.

CASSLRTALGTDTQYF	TGTGCCAGCTCACTCCGGACAGCCTTGGGGACAGATACGCAGTATTTT	.	.	16	TRBJ2-3	TRBV18
CASSPTREYNEQFF	TGTGCCAGCAGCCCTACCCGGGAGTACAATGAGCAGTTCTTC	.	.	14	TRBJ2-1	TRBV7-9
CASSQTGQFYGYTF	TGTGCCAGCAGCCAAACGGGGCAGTTCTATGGCTACACCTTC	.	.	14	TRBJ1-2	TRBV4-2
CASSPHAGTENIQYF	TGTGCCAGCTCACCTCATGCCGGGACCGAAAACATTCAGTACTTC	.	.	15	TRBJ2-4	TRBV18
CASSVGQTYTEAFF	TGTGCCAGCAGTGTAGGACAGACTTACACTGAAGCTTTCTTT	.	.	14	TRBJ1-1	TRBV2
CASSFGGNYGYTF	TGTGCCAGCAGCTTCGGGGGGAACTATGGCTACACCTTC	.	.	13	TRBJ1-2	TRBV7-2
CASSPRVGGSETQYF	TGTGCCAGCTCACCACGAGTAGGGGGGTCGGAGACCCAGTACTTC	.	.	15	TRBJ2-5	TRBV18
CASANMGQETQYF	TGTGCCAGCGCTAACATGGGCCAAGAGACCCAGTACTTC	.	.	13	TRBJ2-5	TRBV5-6
CATPAVSKNIQYF	TGTGCCACCCCGGCGGTTTCCAAAAACATTCAGTACTTC	.	.	13	TRBJ2-4	TRBV28
CASGDSIYNSPLHF	TGCGCCAGCGGGGACAGCATATATAATTCACCCCTCCACTTT	TRBD1	.	14	TRBJ1-6	TRBV5-1
CASSLIGSLYNEQFF	TGTGCCAGCAGCTTAATCGGCAGCCTATACAATGAGCAGTTCTTC	.	.	15	TRBJ2-1	TRBV7-3
CASRTRAGSPLHF	TGTGCCAGCAGGACCCGAGCAGGATCACCCCTCCACTTT	.	.	13	TRBJ1-6	TRBV11-2
CASSQAEGAGELFF	TGTGCCAGCAGCCAAGCCGAGGGGGCCGGGGAGCTGTTTTTT	.	.	14	TRBJ2-2	TRBV4-2
CASGEQGSEAFF	TGTGCTAGTGGTGAACAGGGCTCTGAAGCTTTCTTT	.	.	12	TRBJ1-1	TRBV12-5
CASSLERQGNYGYTF	TGTGCCAGCAGCTTAGAAAGACAGGGAAACTATGGCTACACCTTC	TRBD1	.	15	TRBJ1-2	TRBV11-2
CASGKAGYGYTF	TGTGCCAGCGGTAAGGCTGGCTATGGCTACACCTTC	.	once	12	TRBJ1-2	TRBV9
CASSSRRPEDSPLHF	TGTGCCAGCAGTAGCCGACGACCGGAGGATTCACCCCTCCACTTT	.	.	15	TRBJ1-6	TRBV6-6
CATSFGAGREQYF	TGTGCCACCAGCTTCGGGGCAGGGCGTGAGCAGTACTTC	.	.	13	TRBJ2-7	TRBV15
CASSYSRVPTGYTF	TGTGCCAGCAGTTACTCGAGGGTGCCCACCGGCTACACCTTC	.	.	14	TRBJ1-2	TRBV6-5
CASSLPGKGQPQHF	TGCGCCAGCAGCTTGCCGGGGAAGGGTCAGCCCCAGCATTTT	.	.	14	TRBJ1-5	TRBV5-1
CASSPTRAGYGYTF	TGTGCCAGCAGCCCCACCCGGGCGGGCTATGGCTACACCTTC	.	.	14	TRBJ1-2	TRBV9
CASSSLGGEGSGYTF	TGTGCCAGCAGTTCACTAGGGGGTGAGGGAAGTGGCTACACCTTC	.	.	15	TRBJ1-2	TRBV6-6
CASSPEGMAYGYTF	TGCGCCAGCAGCCCCGAGGGGATGGCGTATGGCTACACCTTC	.	few	14	TRBJ1-2	TRBV5-1
CASNRPQANTGELFF	TGTGCCAGCAACCGACCTCAGGCGAACACCGGGGAGCTGTTTTTT	.	.	15	TRBJ2-2	TRBV9
CASSSTGGYNSPLHF	TGTGCCAGCAGCTCCACAGGGGGATATAATTCACCCCTCCACTTT	TRBD1	.	15	TRBJ1-6	TRBV7-8
CASSELVGTGELFF	TGCGCCAGCAGCGAACTAGTGGGAACCGGGGAGCTGTTTTTT	.	.	14	TRBJ2-2	TRBV5-1
CASSYMGLPRQFF	TGTGCCAGCAGCTATATGGGACTCCCAAGGCAGTTCTTC	.	.	13	TRBJ2-1	TRBV5-6
CASSPQGGAEAFF	TGTGCCAGCTCACCACAGGGAGGCGCTGAAGCTTTCTTT	.	.	13	TRBJ1-1	TRBV18
CALEGISTDTQYF	TGTGCCTTGGAGGGGATTAGCACAGATACGCAGTATTTT	.	.	13	TRBJ2-3	TRBV21-1
CSVGGSGNTIYF	TGCAGCGTTGGGGGATCCGGAAACACCATATATTTT	.	.	12	TRBJ1-3	TRBV29-1
CASSPRQGWDQPQHF	TGTGCCAGTAGCCCGAGGCAAGGGTGGGATCAGCCCCAGCATTTT	.	.	15	TRBJ1-5	TRBV19
CASSEALAGGPQGQYF	TGTGCCAGCAGTGAAGCCCTAGCGGGGGGACCGCAGGGGCAGTATTTT	TRBD2	.	16	TRBJ2-3	TRBV6-1
CASGQGAKGNTEAFF	TGTGCCAGCGGACAGGGGGCAAAGGGGAACACTGAAGCTTTCTTT	TRBD1	few	15	TRBJ1-1	TRBV5-4
CASSPGIDEKLFF	TGTGCCAGCAGCCCAGGGATTGATGAAAAACTGTTTTTT	.	.	13	TRBJ1-4	TRBV4-2
CASRPGTGSYEQYF	TGTGCCAGCAGACCCGGGACAGGGAGTTACGAGCAGTACTTC	TRBD1	.	14	TRBJ2-7	TRBV5-4
CASSPRRFEKLFF	TGTGCCAGCAGCCCACGGCGGTTTGAAAAACTGTTTTTT	.	few	13	TRBJ1-4	TRBV7-2
CASSGLRTVLNTEAFF	TGTGCCAGCAGCGGATTACGGACAGTCTTGAACACTGAAGCTTTCTTT	.	once	16	TRBJ1-1	TRBV11-2
CASSLPLLDRRDQPQHF	TGTGCCAGCAGCCTACCCCTGTTGGACAGAAGGGATCAGCCCCAGCATTTT	.	few	17	TRBJ1-5	TRBV7-6
CASSDEPGVSEAFF	TGTGCCAGCAGTGACGAGCCAGGGGTGAGTGAAGCTTTCTTT	.	.	14	TRBJ1-1	TRBV6-4
CASSNRGDEQFF	TGCGCCAGCAGTAATAGGGGGGATGAGCAGTTCTTC	.	medium-sized	12	TRBJ2-1	TRBV10-1
CATSSSLSNEPQHF	TGTGCCACCAGCAGTTCTCTGAGCAATGAGCCCCAGCATTTT	.	.	14	TRBJ1-5	TRBV15
CASSSPPTREEQYF	TGTGCCAGCAGCTCCCCGCCAACCAGGGAGGAGCAGTACTTC	.	.	14	TRBJ2-7	TRBV6-6
CASVWRRYEQYF	TGTGCCAGCGTATGGAGGAGGTACGAGCAGTACTTC	.	.	12	TRBJ2-7	TRBV6-1
CASSLGPDRSQGTYNEQFF	TGTGCCAGCAGCTTAGGGCCGGACAGGTCCCAGGGGACCTACAATGAGCAGTTCTTC	TRBD1	.	19	TRBJ2-1	TRBV7-3
CASSPGGVNTEAFF	TGTGCCAGCAGCCCCGGGGGAGTGAACACTGAAGCTTTCTTT	.	.	14	TRBJ1-1	TRBV6-4
CSARGAGELFF	TGCAGCGCCAGGGGAGCCGGGGAGCTGTTTTTT	.	.	11	TRBJ2-2	TRBV29-1
CASSLGSHNYGYTF	TGTGCCAGCAGCTTGGGCAGCCATAACTATGGCTACACCTTC	.	.	14	TRBJ1-2	TRBV5-6
CASSSGTLRWDTEAFF	TGTGCCAGCAGTTCCGGGACCCTGAGGTGGGACACTGAAGCTTTCTTT	.	.	16	TRBJ1-1	TRBV28
CASSEQGEMNTEAFF	TGTGCCAGCTCGGAGCAGGGGGAAATGAACACTGAAGCTTTCTTT	TRBD1	.	15	TRBJ1-1	TRBV18
CASSVDSGGAETQYF	TGTGCCAGCAGCGTCGATAGCGGGGGGGCCGAGACCCAGTACTTC	TRBD2	once	15	TRBJ2-5	TRBV7-8
CASSPPGRRETQYF	TGTGCCAGCTCACCACCGGGCAGGCGGGAGACCCAGTACTTC	.	.	14	TRBJ2-5	TRBV18
CASSQAPNSGNTIYF	TGCGCCAGCAGCCAAGCGCCGAACTCTGGAAACACCATATATTTT	.	.	15	TRBJ1-3	TRBV4-1
CASSRGAGGRTDTQYF	TGTGCCAGCAGCCGGGGAGCGGGGGGGCGGACAGATACGCAGTATTTT	TRBD2	.	16	TRBJ2-3	TRBV9
CASSLLAGVEETQYF	TGTGCCAGCAGCTTGCTGGCGGGGGTGGAAGAGACCCAGTACTTC	TRBD2	.	15	TRBJ2-5	TRBV5-5
CASSYLSYEQYF	TGTGCCAGCAGCTACCTCTCCTACGAGCAGTACTTC	.	.	12	TRBJ2-7	TRBV5-5
CASTPRGRGGTDTQYF	TGTGCCAGTACCCCACGGGGCAGGGGCGGCACAGATACGCAGTATTTT	.	few	16	TRBJ2-3	TRBV19